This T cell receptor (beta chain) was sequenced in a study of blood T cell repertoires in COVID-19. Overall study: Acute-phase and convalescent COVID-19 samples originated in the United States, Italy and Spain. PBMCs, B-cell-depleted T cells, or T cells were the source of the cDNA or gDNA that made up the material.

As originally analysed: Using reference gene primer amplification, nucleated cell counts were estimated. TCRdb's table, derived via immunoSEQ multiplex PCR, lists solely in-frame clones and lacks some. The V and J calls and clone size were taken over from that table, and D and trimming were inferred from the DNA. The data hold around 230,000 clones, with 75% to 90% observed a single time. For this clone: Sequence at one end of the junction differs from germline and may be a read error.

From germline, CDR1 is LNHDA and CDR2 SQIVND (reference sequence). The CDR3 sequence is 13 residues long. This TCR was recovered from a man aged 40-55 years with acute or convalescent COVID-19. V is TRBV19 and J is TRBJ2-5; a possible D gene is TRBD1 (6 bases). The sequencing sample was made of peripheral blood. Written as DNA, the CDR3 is TGTGCCAGTGGTATTCAGGGGCAAGAGACCCAGTACTTC. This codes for CASGIQGQETQYF.